Following are 30 T cell receptor beta chains from one sample sequenced in a study of post-analysis software for immune sequencing data. These TCRs' antigens remain unknown. Overall study results and limits: Four to six TRBV segments were significantly more frequent in patients than in controls. TRBV5-6, TRBV5-1 and TRBV20-1 were among these segments.

Unique-molecular-identifier-tagged TCR beta cDNA libraries were used. MiXCR, run by TCRdb on the PCR reads, gives a single entry per CDR3 protein. Among approximately 400,000 distinct CDR3 sequences listed, approximately 38% were seen once. The sample comprised blood. The receptors derive from a girl aged 5 to 17 with multiple sclerosis.

The V and J genes are TRBV28 and TRBJ1-6; D remains ambiguous. The ends were cut back, 1 base at V and 0 bases at J, with 7 bases in the middle. CDR3 length: 16 residues. CDR1 and CDR2 (germline): MDHEN, SYDVKM. The CDR3 sequence is CASSLFGSSYNSPLHF. The CDR3 DNA sequence: TGTGCCAGCAGTTTATTCGGGAGCTCCTATAATTCACCCCTCCACTTT.

This clonotype was recorded at least ten times. The chain is built from TRBV10-3 and TRBJ2-5; 7 nucleotides agree with TRBD1. The junction had 5 bases not matched to a gene; V was cut back by 6 bases and J by 4 bases. This CDR3 contains 13 residues. The germline CDR1 and CDR2 sequences are ENHRY and SYGVKD. The CDR3 nucleotides read TGTGCCATCAGCGACAGGGATGGAGAGACCCAGTACTTC. Protein: CAISDRDGETQYF.

The CDR3 DNA reads as TGTGCCAGCAGCTGGGGGACAGACTCCTACGAGCAGTACTTC. It codes for CASSWGTDSYEQYF. This chain links TRBV5-6 with TRBJ2-7; 7 bases line up with TRBD1. This CDR3 spans 14 amino acids. Per the germline V gene, CDR1 is SGHDT and CDR2 is YYEEEE. J was trimmed by 0 bases and V by 3 bases; bases with no gene match: 3.

This clonotype was counted between two and nine times. The V gene is TRBV27, the J gene TRBJ2-7, with 9 bases lining up with TRBD1. CDR3 length: 14 residues. The ends lost 2 bases at V and 4 bases at J; junction bases unmatched: 3. The germline gives CDR1 MNHEY, CDR2 SMNVEV (reference sequence). The chain's CDR3 is CASSLEDRGYEQYF. CDR3 nucleotides: TGTGCCAGCAGTTTAGAAGACAGGGGGTACGAGCAGTACTTC.

The chain links TRBV27 to TRBJ2-7, with 9 bases lining up with TRBD1. V shed 3 bases, J shed 5 bases, and the junction held 8 bases outside the gene matches. CDR3 length: 15 residues. Germline V gives CDR1 MNHEY, CDR2 SMNVEV (reference sequence). The CDR3 DNA sequence: TGTGCCAGCAGTTTCGGGACAGGGAGCCTTAACGAGCAGTACTTC. It translates to CASSFGTGSLNEQYF.

This sequence joins TRBV7-9 and TRBJ1-5; 7 nucleotides agree with TRBD1. Losses at the gene ends were 4 bases for V and 4 bases for J; bases not matched to a gene: 7. The V gene's germline CDR1 is SEHNR and CDR2 FQNEAQ (reference sequence). This CDR3 has 15 residues. The CDR3 here is CASSSTETGNQPQHF. CDR3 nucleotides: TGTGCCAGCAGCTCCACTGAGACAGGGAATCAGCCCCAGCATTTT.

This clonotype was recorded a few times. The chain joins TRBV5-1 to TRBJ2-1, with 12 positions matching TRBD2. Germline CDR1 and CDR2: SGHRS and YFSETQ. This CDR3 spans 19 amino acids. Trimming cost V 1 base and J 0 bases; bases outside gene matches: 8. The CDR3: CASSLRGLAGASSYNEQFF. For the CDR3, the DNA is TGCGCCAGCAGCTTGCGGGGACTAGCGGGTGCTAGCTCCTACAATGAGCAGTTCTTC.

This clonotype occurred once. An end of the junction does not agree with germline; a read error may underlie this. This chain uses TRBV7-8 with TRBJ2-1; TRBD1 agrees at 7 bases. Germline V gives CDR1 SGHVS, CDR2 FQNEAQ. The CDR3 sequence is 15 residues long. CDR3 in DNA: TGTGCCGGCAGCCCAGGGGGTCCGCGGATTAATGAGCAGTTCTTC. It yields the protein CAGSPGGPRINEQFF.

The chain joins TRBV4-1 to TRBJ2-7, with D hard to call. Trimming cost V 1 base and J 3 bases, with 7 bases left between them. The CDR3 runs 13 residues. The germline gives CDR1 MGHRA, CDR2 YSYEKL. In nucleotides, the CDR3 is TGCGCCAGCAGCCAAGTTGGGGTCTACGAGCAGTACTTC. Translation: CASSQVGVYEQYF.

The chain uses TRBV7-9 and TRBJ2-7; tentatively, D is TRBD1 (6 bases). The ends were cut back, 5 bases at V and 2 bases at J, with 19 bases in the middle. CDR1 and CDR2 (germline): SEHNR, FQNEAQ (reference sequence). The CDR3 runs 16 residues. Here the CDR3 reads CASSTLTGSPPYEQYF. The DNA for the CDR3 is TGTGCCAGCAGCACCTTAACAGGGTCCCCTCCCTACGAGCAGTACTTC.

The J gene is TRBJ2-1, the V gene TRBV12-3 or TRBV12-4; tentative D call: TRBD2 (7 bases). Trimming took off 2 bases at V and 9 bases at J, with 17 bases between the two ends. The CDR3 loop spans 15 amino acids. CDR3 sequence (DNA): TGTGCCAGCAGTTTACTCGGCGGTAGGGGGGGTGAGCAGTTCTTC. This translates into CASSLLGGRGGEQFF.

This clonotype was seen repeatedly, ten times or more. The J gene is TRBJ2-3, the V gene TRBV4-1; maybe TRBD2 (6 bases). The germline V and J ends were trimmed by 4 bases and 2 bases, with 19 bases remaining between them. The CDR3 loop spans 17 amino acids. Per germline, CDR1 MGHRA and CDR2 YSYEKL. CDR3 region: CASSRTNLRGTTDTQYF. CDR3 DNA sequence: TGCGCCAGCAGCCGAACCAATTTGCGGGGAACCACAGATACGCAGTATTTT.

This clonotype was picked up a small number of times. This chain uses TRBV15 with TRBJ2-7, with D unresolved. The CDR3 loop spans 13 amino acids. CDR1 LNHNV and CDR2 YYDKDF come from the germline V gene (reference sequence). Trimming took off 1 base at V and 4 bases at J, with 8 bases between the two ends. In DNA, the CDR3 is TGTGCCACCAGCAGAGGGAAGGATTACGAGCAGTACTTC. It specifies CATSRGKDYEQYF. Full variable domain (rest looked up from reference TRBV15 and TRBJ2-7): DAMVIQNPRYQVTQFGKPVTLSCSQTLNHNVMYWYQQKSSQAPKLLFHYYDKDFNNEADTPDNFQSRRPNTSFCFLDIRSPGLGDTAMYLCATSRGKDYEQYFGPGTRLTVT.

This clonotype was observed a handful of times. The chain is built from TRBV7-2 and TRBJ2-4, with unresolved D. Germline V CDR1 and CDR2: SGHTA, FQGNSA. The CDR3 has 14 residues. Trimming cost V 1 base and J 6 bases, with 10 bases left between them. The chain's CDR3 is CASSLESSLNIQYF. The CDR3, as DNA: TGTGCCAGCAGCTTAGAATCCTCCCTAAACATTCAGTACTTC. The whole variable domain, remainder taken from reference TRBV7-2 and TRBJ2-4, is GAGVSQSPSNKVTEKGKDVELRCDPISGHTALYWYRQSLGQGLEFLIYFQGNSAPDKSGLPSDRFSAERTGGSVSTLTIQRTQQEDSAVYLCASSLESSLNIQYFGAGTRLSVL.

V is TRBV20-1 and J is TRBJ1-1; D is possibly TRBD1 (6 bases). The CDR3 consists of 14 residues. V lost 0 bases and J 5 bases, leaving 13 bases between the germline ends. Germline values: CDR1 DFQATT, CDR2 SNEGSKA (reference sequence). CDR3 region: CSARDPSGETEAFF. DNA of the CDR3: TGCAGTGCTAGAGATCCTTCAGGGGAAACTGAAGCTTTCTTT.

The chain is built from TRBV12-3 or TRBV12-4 and TRBJ2-6; TRBD1 is a possible D gene (5 bases). The length of the CDR3 is 18 residues. V was pared by 6 bases and J by 0 bases, with 18 bases between. The CDR3 DNA reads as TGTGCCAGCAGCCCAGAAGGGGTATGGACCTCTGGGGCCAACGTCCTGACTTTC. Translating gives CASSPEGVWTSGANVLTF.

This clonotype appeared a few times. V gene TRBV5-6 combines with J gene TRBJ1-1, with no clear D. The V and J ends lost 6 bases and 6 bases respectively, with 9 bases between them. There are 11 residues in the CDR3. Germline-derived CDR1 and CDR2 are SGHDT and YYEEEE. The CDR3 sequence: CASTFGAEAFF. DNA of the CDR3: TGTGCCAGCACATTCGGGGCTGAAGCTTTCTTT.

This clonotype was observed a handful of times. J is TRBJ2-1 and V is TRBV5-1; D call uncertain. The ends were cut back, 6 bases at V and 7 bases at J, with 14 bases in the middle. The CDR3 is 13 residues long. Germline CDR1 and CDR2: SGHRS and YFSETQ. The chain's CDR3 is CASTALPRNEQFF. CDR3 DNA: TGCGCCAGCACGGCCCTACCACGGAATGAGCAGTTCTTC.

This clonotype occurred a few times. This chain connects TRBV7-3 to TRBJ2-3; the D gene is possibly TRBD2 (5 bases). Between the trimmed V and J ends, which lost 5 bases and 4 bases, there was a span of 10 bases. This CDR3 comprises 13 residues. From germline, CDR1 is SGHTA and CDR2 FQGTGA. CDR3 sequence: CASSIRGADTQYF. The CDR3 nucleotides read TGTGCCAGCAGCATCCGGGGAGCAGATACGCAGTATTTT.

This chain links TRBV3-1 with TRBJ2-1, with TRBD1 as a possible D gene (5 bases). The CDR3 has 14 residues. Germline CDR1 reads LGHDT; CDR2 reads YNNKEL (reference sequence). V shed 3 bases and J shed 7 bases, with 13 bases lying between them. The CDR3 spells CASSQTTVTNEQFF. The CDR3 DNA reads TGTGCCAGCAGCCAGACGACAGTTACGAATGAGCAGTTCTTC.

This clonotype was seen only a few times. This rearrangement joins TRBV5-1 to TRBJ1-2; D is ambiguous. Trimming removed 0 bases at V and 6 bases at J, with 9 bases between. The CDR3 is made up of 13 amino acids. CDR1 is SGHRS and CDR2 is YFSETQ in the germline V gene. CDR3 sequence reads: CASSLGGQDGYTF. As DNA, the CDR3 is TGCGCCAGCAGCTTGGGAGGGCAGGATGGCTACACCTTC.

This clonotype has just a few counts. This chain connects TRBV6-2 or TRBV6-3 to TRBJ1-6, with 7 nucleotides matching TRBD1. V shed 6 bases, J shed 5 bases, and the junction held 13 bases outside the gene matches. CDR1 is MNHEY and CDR2 is SVGEGT in the germline V gene. The CDR3 has 17 amino acids. CDR3 loop: CASRYETGVANNSPLHF. In nucleotides, the CDR3 is TGTGCCAGCAGATACGAAACAGGGGTTGCGAATAATTCACCCCTCCACTTT.

The chain links TRBV12-3 or TRBV12-4 to TRBJ2-7; TRBD1 or TRBD2 may be the D gene (5 bases each). The CDR3 is 13 residues long. The germline V and J ends were trimmed by 7 bases and 0 bases, with 10 bases remaining between them. CDR3 bases: TGTGCCAGCACATGGGGGAGCTCCTACGAGCAGTACTTC. This sequence encodes CASTWGSSYEQYF.

A few counts support this clonotype. The chain carries TRBV7-2 and TRBJ2-3; D remains ambiguous. The CDR3 has 14 amino acids. Germline CDR1 is SGHTA and CDR2 is FQGNSA. Trimming removed 5 bases at V and 4 bases at J, with 13 bases between. The CDR3, as DNA: TGTGCCAGCAGCACCATGTCCCCGGCAGATACGCAGTATTTT. This encodes CASSTMSPADTQYF.

The V call is TRBV28, the J call TRBJ2-7; D unclear. The CDR3 consists of 16 residues. V lost 2 bases, J lost 0 bases, and 14 bases lay in between. The V gene's germline CDR1 is MDHEN and CDR2 SYDVKM. In DNA form, the CDR3 reads TGTGCCAGCAGTTTAAGTAGAGCGCCGAGCTCCTACGAGCAGTACTTC. Protein sequence: CASSLSRAPSSYEQYF.

This chain uses TRBV12-3 or TRBV12-4 with TRBJ2-3, with TRBD1 matching over 8 bases. The CDR3 has 14 amino acids. J lost 4 bases, V lost 5 bases, and 5 bases had no gene match. The CDR3 DNA reads as TGTGCCAGCAGTCTCACGACAGGGGCAGATACGCAGTATTTT. It specifies CASSLTTGADTQYF.

CDR3 sequence (DNA): TGCGCCAGCAGCCATCCTACCCCAGGGGCGAAAGAAAAACTGTTTTTT. Its translation: CASSHPTPGAKEKLFF. This chain uses TRBV4-1 with TRBJ1-4, with D possibly TRBD1 on 6 matching bases. This CDR3 is built from 16 residues. V was pared by 3 bases and J by 8 bases, with 19 bases between. Germline CDR1 and CDR2: MGHRA and YSYEKL.

The rearrangement joins TRBV6-2 or TRBV6-3 to TRBJ2-2; TRBD1 aligns across 9 bases. The J segment lost 3 bases and the V segment lost 10 bases, leaving 6 bases of the junction unmatched. The CDR3 length is 14 residues. CDR1 is MNHEY, CDR2 SVGEGT, per germline. The CDR3, as DNA: TGTGCCACCTCGGGACAGGGTGACACCGGGGAGCTGTTTTTT. Translating gives CATSGQGDTGELFF.

V is TRBV4-1 and J is TRBJ1-2; D ambiguous. V dropped 0 bases and J dropped 7 bases, with 15 bases sitting between them. CDR3 length equals 15 residues. From germline, CDR1 is MGHRA and CDR2 YSYEKL. CDR3 sequence reads: CASSQDQSSRGGYTF. For the CDR3, the DNA is TGCGCCAGCAGCCAAGATCAATCCAGTCGGGGTGGCTACACCTTC.

J is TRBJ2-7 and V is TRBV12-3 or TRBV12-4; D is ambiguous. The CDR3 extends over 11 amino acids. Trimming shortened V by 6 bases and J by 2 bases, and 5 bases separated the two germline ends. CDR3 sequence reads: CASRQTYEQYF. In nucleotides, the CDR3 is TGTGCCAGCAGACAGACCTACGAGCAGTACTTC.